The sequence of this TCR beta chain was determined in a study of shared clonotypes between healthy human individuals. The table came from immunoSEQ multiplex PCR; TCRdb's copy has only in-frame clones and leaves some out. The sample lists millions of clones, approximately 90% seen once, with 0.13% to 0.15% in the top ten. The CDR3 runs 13 residues. V was pared by 6 bases and J by 14 bases, with 13 bases of the junction left unmatched. From germline, CDR1 is MDHEN and CDR2 SYDVKM. This TCR was sampled from a man between 18 and 29 years old in good health. Material for sequencing was naive CD4+ T cells sorted from blood. Subset denoted: CD45RA+ positively selected. The chain has TRBV28 and TRBJ2-1, with 7 positions matching TRBD2. The CDR3 protein is CASRLNGAGREFF. The DNA of the CDR3 is TGTGCCAGCAGGCTAAATGGGGCGGGGAGGGAGTTCTTC.